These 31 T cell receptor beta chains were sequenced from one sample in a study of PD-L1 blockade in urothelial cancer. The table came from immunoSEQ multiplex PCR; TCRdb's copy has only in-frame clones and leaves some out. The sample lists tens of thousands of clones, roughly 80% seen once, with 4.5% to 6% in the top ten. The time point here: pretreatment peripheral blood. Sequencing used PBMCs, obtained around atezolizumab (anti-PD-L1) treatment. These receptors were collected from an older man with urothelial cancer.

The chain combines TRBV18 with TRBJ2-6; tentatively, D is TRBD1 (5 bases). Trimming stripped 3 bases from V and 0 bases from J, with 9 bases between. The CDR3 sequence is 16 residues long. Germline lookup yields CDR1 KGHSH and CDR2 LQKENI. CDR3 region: CASSPGHNSGANVLTF. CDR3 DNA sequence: TGTGCCAGCTCACCCGGACATAACTCTGGGGCCAACGTCCTGACTTTC.

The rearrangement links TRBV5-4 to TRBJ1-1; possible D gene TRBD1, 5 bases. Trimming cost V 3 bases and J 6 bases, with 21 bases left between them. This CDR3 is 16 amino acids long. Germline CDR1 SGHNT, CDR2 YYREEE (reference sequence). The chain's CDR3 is CASSSPGGRVNAEAFF. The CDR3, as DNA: TGTGCCAGCAGCTCTCCAGGTGGCAGGGTGAATGCTGAAGCTTTCTTT.

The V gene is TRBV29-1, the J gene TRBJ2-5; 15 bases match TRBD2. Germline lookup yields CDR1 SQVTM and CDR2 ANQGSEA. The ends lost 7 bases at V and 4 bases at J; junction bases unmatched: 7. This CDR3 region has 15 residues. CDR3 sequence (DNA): TGCAGCGCCCGGACTAGCGGGGGGGGTGGAGAGACCCAGTACTTC. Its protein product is CSARTSGGGGETQYF.

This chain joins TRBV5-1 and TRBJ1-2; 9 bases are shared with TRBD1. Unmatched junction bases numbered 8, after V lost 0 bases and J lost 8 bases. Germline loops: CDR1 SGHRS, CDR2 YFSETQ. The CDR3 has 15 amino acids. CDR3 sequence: CASSLADRGAGGYTF. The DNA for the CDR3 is TGCGCCAGCAGCTTGGCGGACAGGGGAGCAGGGGGCTACACCTTC.

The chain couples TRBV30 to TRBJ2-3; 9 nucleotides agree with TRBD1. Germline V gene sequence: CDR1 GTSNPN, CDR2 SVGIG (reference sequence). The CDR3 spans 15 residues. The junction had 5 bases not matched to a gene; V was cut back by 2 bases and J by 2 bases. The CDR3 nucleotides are TGTGCCTGGAGTTGGGACAGGGATAACACAGATACGCAGTATTTT. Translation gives CAWSWDRDNTDTQYF.

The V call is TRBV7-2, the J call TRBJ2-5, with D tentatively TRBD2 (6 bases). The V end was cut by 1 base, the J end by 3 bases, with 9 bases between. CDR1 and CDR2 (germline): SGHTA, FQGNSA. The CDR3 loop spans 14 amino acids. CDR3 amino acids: CASSLGTGEETQYF. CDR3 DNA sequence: TGTGCCAGCAGCTTAGGCACGGGAGAAGAGACCCAGTACTTC.

CDR3 protein: CASSLDSRGRRYGYTF. The CDR3 DNA is TGTGCCAGCAGCTTAGATAGTAGGGGGCGAAGGTATGGCTACACCTTC. The chain carries TRBV7-2 and TRBJ1-2; 7 bases fit TRBD1. V shed 1 base and J 5 bases; nucleotides not matched to a gene: 10. The CDR3 length is 16 residues. Per germline, CDR1 SGHTA and CDR2 FQGNSA.

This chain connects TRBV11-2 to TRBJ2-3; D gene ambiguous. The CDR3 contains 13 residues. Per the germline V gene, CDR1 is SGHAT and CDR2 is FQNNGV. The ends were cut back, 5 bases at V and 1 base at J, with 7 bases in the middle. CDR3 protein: CASSALRTDTQYF. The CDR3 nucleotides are TGTGCCAGCAGCGCACTCCGCACAGATACGCAGTATTTT.

This CDR3 reads CAISPSLGTVPYEQYF. The CDR3 DNA follows: TGTGCCATCAGTCCTAGTCTCGGGACAGTGCCTTACGAGCAGTACTTC. This chain joins TRBV10-3 and TRBJ2-7; TRBD1 aligns across 7 bases. Germline CDR1 reads ENHRY; CDR2 reads SYGVKD. The CDR3 runs 16 residues. Germline trimming cut 5 bases from V and 4 bases from J; bases unmatched to any gene: 14.

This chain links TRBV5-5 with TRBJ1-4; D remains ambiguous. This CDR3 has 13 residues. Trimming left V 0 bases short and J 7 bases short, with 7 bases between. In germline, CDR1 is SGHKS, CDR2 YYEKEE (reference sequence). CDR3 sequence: CASSLGVGEKLFF. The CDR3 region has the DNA TGTGCCAGCAGCTTGGGAGTTGGTGAAAAACTGTTTTTT.

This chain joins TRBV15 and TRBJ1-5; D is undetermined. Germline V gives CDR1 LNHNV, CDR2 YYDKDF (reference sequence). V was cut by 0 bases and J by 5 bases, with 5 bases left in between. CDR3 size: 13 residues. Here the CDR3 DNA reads TGTGCCACCAGCAGAGATTTAGATCAGCCCCAGCATTTT. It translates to CATSRDLDQPQHF.

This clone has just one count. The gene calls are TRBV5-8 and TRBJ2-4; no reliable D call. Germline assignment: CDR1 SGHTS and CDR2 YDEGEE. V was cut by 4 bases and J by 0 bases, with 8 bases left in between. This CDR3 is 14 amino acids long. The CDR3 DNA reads TGTGCCAGCAGCCCGAGCCTAGCCAAAAACATTCAGTACTTC. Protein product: CASSPSLAKNIQYF.

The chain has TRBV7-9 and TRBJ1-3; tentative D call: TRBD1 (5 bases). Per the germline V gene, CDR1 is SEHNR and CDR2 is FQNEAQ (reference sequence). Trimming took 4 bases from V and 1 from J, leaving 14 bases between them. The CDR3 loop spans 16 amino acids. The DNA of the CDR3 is TGTGCCAGCAGCTATTTAGCACAGGCTTCTGGAAACACCATATATTTT. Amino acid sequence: CASSYLAQASGNTIYF.

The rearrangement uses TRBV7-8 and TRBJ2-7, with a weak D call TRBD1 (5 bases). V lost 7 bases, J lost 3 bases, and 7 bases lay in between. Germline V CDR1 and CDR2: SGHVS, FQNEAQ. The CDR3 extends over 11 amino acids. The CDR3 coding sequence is TGTGCCAGCACCGACAGCTACGAGCAGTACTTC. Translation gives CASTDSYEQYF.

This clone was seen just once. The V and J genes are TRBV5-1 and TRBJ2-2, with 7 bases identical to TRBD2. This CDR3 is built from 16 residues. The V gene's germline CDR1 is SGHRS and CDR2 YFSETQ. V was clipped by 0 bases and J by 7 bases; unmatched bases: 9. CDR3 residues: CASSLGWTSLSGELFF. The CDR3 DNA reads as TGCGCCAGCAGCTTGGGCTGGACTAGTCTGAGCGGGGAGCTGTTTTTT.

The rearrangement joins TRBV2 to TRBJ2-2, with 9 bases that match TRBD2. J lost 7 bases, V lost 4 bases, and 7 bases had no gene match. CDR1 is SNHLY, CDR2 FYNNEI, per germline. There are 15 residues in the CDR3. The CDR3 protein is CASSAGTSFSGELFF. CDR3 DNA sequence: TGTGCCAGCAGTGCCGGGACTAGCTTTAGCGGGGAGCTGTTTTTT.

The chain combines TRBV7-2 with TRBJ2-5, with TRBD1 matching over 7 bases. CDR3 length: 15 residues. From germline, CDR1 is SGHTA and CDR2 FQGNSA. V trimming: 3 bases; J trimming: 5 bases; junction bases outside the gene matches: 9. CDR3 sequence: CASSLGQWERETQYF. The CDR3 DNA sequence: TGTGCCAGCAGCTTGGGACAGTGGGAACGGGAGACCCAGTACTTC.

DNA of the CDR3: TGTGCCAGCAGCTTAGGAGGGAACATTCAGTACTTC. The encoded protein is CASSLGGNIQYF. The chain has TRBV11-2 and TRBJ2-4, with D maybe TRBD2 (5 bases). The ends were cut back, 1 base at V and 7 bases at J, with 5 bases in the middle. CDR1 is SGHAT, CDR2 FQNNGV, per germline. The CDR3 is 12 amino acids.

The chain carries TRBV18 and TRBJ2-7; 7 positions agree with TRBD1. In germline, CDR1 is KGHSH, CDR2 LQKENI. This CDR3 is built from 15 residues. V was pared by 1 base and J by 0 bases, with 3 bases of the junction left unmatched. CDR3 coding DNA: TGTGCCAGCTCACCACAGAAGGGGGCCTCCTACGAGCAGTACTTC. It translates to CASSPQKGASYEQYF.

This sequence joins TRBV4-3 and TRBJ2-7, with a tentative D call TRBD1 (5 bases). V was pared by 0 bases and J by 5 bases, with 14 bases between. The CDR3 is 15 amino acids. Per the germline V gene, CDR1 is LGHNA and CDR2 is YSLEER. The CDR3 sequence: CASSQDRGQGNEQYF. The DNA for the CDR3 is TGCGCCAGCAGCCAAGATCGAGGTCAGGGTAACGAGCAGTACTTC.

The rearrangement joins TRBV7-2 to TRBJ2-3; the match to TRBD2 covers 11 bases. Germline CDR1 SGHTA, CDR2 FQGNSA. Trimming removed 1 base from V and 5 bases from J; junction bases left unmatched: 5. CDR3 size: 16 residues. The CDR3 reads CASSLGVAGGEDTQYF. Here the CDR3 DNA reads TGTGCCAGCAGCTTAGGAGTAGCGGGAGGGGAAGATACGCAGTATTTT.

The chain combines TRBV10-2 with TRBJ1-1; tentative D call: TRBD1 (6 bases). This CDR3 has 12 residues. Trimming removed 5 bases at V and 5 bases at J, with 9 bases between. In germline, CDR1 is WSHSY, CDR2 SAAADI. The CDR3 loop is CASSQTGTEAFF. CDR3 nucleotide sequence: TGCGCCAGCAGTCAGACAGGTACTGAAGCTTTCTTT.

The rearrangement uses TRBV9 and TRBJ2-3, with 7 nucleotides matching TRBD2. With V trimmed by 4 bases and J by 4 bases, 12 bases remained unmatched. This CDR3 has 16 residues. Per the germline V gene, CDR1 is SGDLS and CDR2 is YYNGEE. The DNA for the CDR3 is TGTGCCAGCAGCTCGGTAGGTGGACTAGGTTCAGATACGCAGTATTTT. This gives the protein CASSSVGGLGSDTQYF.

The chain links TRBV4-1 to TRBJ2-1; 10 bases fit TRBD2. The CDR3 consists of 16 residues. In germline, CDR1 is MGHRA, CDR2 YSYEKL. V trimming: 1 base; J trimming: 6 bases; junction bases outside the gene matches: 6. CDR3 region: CASSQGEGLASNEQFF. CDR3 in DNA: TGCGCCAGCAGCCAAGGAGAGGGACTAGCGAGCAATGAGCAGTTCTTC.

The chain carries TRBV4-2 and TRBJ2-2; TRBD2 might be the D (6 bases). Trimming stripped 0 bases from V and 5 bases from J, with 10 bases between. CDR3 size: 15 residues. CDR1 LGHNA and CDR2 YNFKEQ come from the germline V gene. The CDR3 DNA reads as TGTGCCAGCAGCCAAGACGCCGGGGGTACCGGGGAGCTGTTTTTT. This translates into CASSQDAGGTGELFF.

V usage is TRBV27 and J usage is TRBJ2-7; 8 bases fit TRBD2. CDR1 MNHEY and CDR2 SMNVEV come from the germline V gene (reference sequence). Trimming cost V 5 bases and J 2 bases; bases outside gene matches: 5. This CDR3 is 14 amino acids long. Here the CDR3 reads CASSKREGPYEQYF. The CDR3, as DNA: TGTGCCAGCAGTAAACGGGAGGGCCCCTACGAGCAGTACTTC.

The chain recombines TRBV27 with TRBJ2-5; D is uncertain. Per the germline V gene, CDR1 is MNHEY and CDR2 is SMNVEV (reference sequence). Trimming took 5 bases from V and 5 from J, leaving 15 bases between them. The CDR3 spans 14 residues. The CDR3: CASSTRTAAETQYF. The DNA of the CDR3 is TGTGCCAGCAGTACTCGAACAGCCGCGGAGACCCAGTACTTC.

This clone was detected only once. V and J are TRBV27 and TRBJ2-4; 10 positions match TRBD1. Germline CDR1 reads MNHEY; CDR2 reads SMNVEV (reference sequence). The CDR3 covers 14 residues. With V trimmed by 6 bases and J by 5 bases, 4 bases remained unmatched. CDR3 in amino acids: CASSTGTGENIQYF. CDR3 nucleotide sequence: TGTGCCAGCAGCACCGGGACAGGGGAAAACATTCAGTACTTC.

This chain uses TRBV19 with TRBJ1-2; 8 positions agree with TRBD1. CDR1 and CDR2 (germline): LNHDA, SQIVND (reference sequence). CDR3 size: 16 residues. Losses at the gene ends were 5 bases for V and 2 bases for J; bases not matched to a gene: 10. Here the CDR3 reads CASSVIPGQANYGYTF. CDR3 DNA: TGTGCCAGTAGTGTTATTCCGGGACAGGCGAACTATGGCTACACCTTC.

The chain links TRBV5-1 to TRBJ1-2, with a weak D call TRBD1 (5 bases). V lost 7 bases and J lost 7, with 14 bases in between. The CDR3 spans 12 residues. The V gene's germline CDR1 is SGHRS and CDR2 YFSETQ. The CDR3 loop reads CASSHGGVGYTF. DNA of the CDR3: TGCGCCAGCTCCCACGGGGGGGTTGGCTACACCTTC.

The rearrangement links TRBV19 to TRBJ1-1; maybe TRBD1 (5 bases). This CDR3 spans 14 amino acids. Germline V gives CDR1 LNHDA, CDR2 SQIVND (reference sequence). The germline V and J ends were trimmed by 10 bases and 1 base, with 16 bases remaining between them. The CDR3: CATALGQKNTEAFF. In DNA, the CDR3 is TGTGCCACCGCGCTGGGGCAGAAGAACACTGAAGCTTTCTTT.